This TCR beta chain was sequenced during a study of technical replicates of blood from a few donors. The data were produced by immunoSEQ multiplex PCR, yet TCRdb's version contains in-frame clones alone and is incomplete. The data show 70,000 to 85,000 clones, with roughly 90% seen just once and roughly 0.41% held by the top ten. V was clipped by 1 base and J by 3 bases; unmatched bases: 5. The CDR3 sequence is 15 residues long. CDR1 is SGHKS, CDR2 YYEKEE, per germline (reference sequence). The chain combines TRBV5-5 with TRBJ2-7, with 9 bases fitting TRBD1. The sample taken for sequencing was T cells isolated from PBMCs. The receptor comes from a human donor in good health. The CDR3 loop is CASSLTTGGLYEQYF. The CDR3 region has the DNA TGTGCCAGCAGCTTGACGACAGGGGGACTCTACGAGCAGTACTTC.